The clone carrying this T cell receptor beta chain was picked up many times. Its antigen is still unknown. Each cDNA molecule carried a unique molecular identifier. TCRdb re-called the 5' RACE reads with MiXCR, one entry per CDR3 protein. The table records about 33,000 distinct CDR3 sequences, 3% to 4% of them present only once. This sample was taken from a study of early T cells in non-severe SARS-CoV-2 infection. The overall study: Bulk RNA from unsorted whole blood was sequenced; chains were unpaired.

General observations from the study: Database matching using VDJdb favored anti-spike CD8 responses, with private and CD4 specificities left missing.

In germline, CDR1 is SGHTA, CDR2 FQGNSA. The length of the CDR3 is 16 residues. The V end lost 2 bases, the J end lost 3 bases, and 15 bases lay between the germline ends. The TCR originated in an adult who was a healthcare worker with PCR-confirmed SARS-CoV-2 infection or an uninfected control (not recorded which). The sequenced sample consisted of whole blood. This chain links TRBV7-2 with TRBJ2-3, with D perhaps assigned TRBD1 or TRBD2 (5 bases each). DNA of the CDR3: TGTGCCAGCAGCTTACGAAGTCCAGGGAGAACAGATACGCAGTATTTT. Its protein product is CASSLRSPGRTDTQYF.